This record concerns one TCR beta chain sequence. The antigen is unknown. The record originates from a study of T cell responses to AZD1222 COVID-19 vaccine. The CDR3 loop spans 12 amino acids. Germline V gene sequence: CDR1 MNHEY, CDR2 SVGAGI. V dropped 8 bases and J dropped 1 base, with 8 bases sitting between them. Sequenced by immunoSEQ multiplex PCR; TCRdb stores in-frame clones only, minus some. The data hold 120,000 or so clones, with roughly 87% observed a single time. Study results and limitations: Reportedly, nearly half the spike-specific TCRs target unmutated variant regions. A rise in Spike-specific TCR breadth and depth followed two AZD1222 doses. Only a handful of AZD1222 recipients, several in all, had baseline seropositivity. A mostly white British donor set with more females was recruited, and clonal diversity was possibly underestimated.

The V and J genes are TRBV6-5 and TRBJ1-1; possible D gene TRBD1, 5 bases. Sample: peripheral blood, taken on day 0 of MenACWY control vaccination. This TCR derives from an adult in good health. The CDR3 protein is CASWQGNTEAFF. CDR3 nucleotides: TGTGCCAGCTGGCAGGGGAACACTGAAGCTTTCTTT.